A single sample gave rise to the 22 T cell receptor beta chains below, sequenced in a study of STAT5B mutations in CD4+ large granular lymphocyte leukemia. The method was immunoSEQ multiplex PCR; TCRdb's version includes in-frame clones alone and lacks a portion of them. The sample shows about 24,000 clones, about 78% of them seen only once. The sequenced material came from CD4+ T cells from blood buffy coats. The origin of the receptors is a human donor in good health.

V gene TRBV5-8 combines with J gene TRBJ2-7; D unclear. V shed 4 bases and J shed 3 bases, with 14 bases lying between them. Germline lookup yields CDR1 SGHTS and CDR2 YDEGEE. This CDR3 has 14 residues. The CDR3 sequence is CASSRGPGVYEQYF. DNA of the CDR3: TGTGCCAGCAGCCGAGGACCAGGAGTCTACGAGCAGTACTTC.

V is TRBV5-6 and J is TRBJ2-5; no reliable D call. Trimming took 2 bases from V and 5 from J, leaving 4 bases between them. Germline loops: CDR1 SGHDT, CDR2 YYEEEE. There are 11 residues in the CDR3. CDR3 amino acids: CASSFGETQYF. CDR3 coding DNA: TGTGCCAGCAGCTTCGGTGAGACCCAGTACTTC.

The rearrangement uses TRBV10-3 and TRBJ2-1; 14 bases are shared with TRBD2. Trimming removed 2 bases from V and 6 bases from J; junction bases left unmatched: 15. From germline, CDR1 is ENHRY and CDR2 SYGVKD. This CDR3 has 20 amino acids. The CDR3 protein is CAISERGVTSGRAQSNEQFF. DNA for the CDR3: TGTGCCATCAGTGAGAGGGGGGTGACTAGCGGGAGGGCCCAGTCCAATGAGCAGTTCTTC.

The CDR3 coding sequence is TGTGCTAGTGGCCGTGCCCCTGGGGATGAGCAGTTCTTC. Amino acids: CASGRAPGDEQFF. The chain is built from TRBV12-5 and TRBJ2-1; D is unclear. From germline, CDR1 is LGHNT and CDR2 FRNRAP. The CDR3 covers 13 residues. Trimming removed 6 bases from V and 8 bases from J, with 14 bases in between.

A few counts support this clone. The chain has TRBV7-9 and TRBJ2-7; D unresolved. V was trimmed by 2 bases and J by 4 bases, leaving 9 bases between them. This CDR3 spans 13 amino acids. The germline gives CDR1 SEHNR, CDR2 FQNEAQ (reference sequence). CDR3 bases: TGTGCCAGCAGCTTAAATAGGGATTACGAGCAGTACTTC. It is translated as CASSLNRDYEQYF. The entire variable domain, with the rest obtained from reference TRBV7-9 and TRBJ2-7, is as follows: DTGVSQNPRHKITKRGQNVTFRCDPISEHNRLYWYRQTLGQGPEFLTYFQNEAQLEKSRLLSDRFSAERPKGSFSTLEIQRTEQGDSAMYLCASSLNRDYEQYFGPGTRLTVT.

The chain couples TRBV7-9 to TRBJ2-1; 9 nucleotides match TRBD1. Unmatched junction bases numbered 6, after V lost 5 bases and J lost 4 bases. The CDR3 has 15 residues. The germline gives CDR1 SEHNR, CDR2 FQNEAQ (reference sequence). CDR3 amino acids: CASSPPGQGYNEQFF. The DNA of the CDR3 is TGTGCCAGCAGCCCGCCGGGACAGGGTTACAATGAGCAGTTCTTC.

The rearrangement links TRBV5-3 to TRBJ2-7; 8 positions agree with TRBD1. TRBV5-3 is marked as an open reading frame, function uncertain. The junction had 8 bases not matched to a gene; V was cut back by 8 bases and J by 4 bases. This CDR3 spans 13 amino acids. The CDR3 is CASSPDRVYEQYF. As DNA, the CDR3 is TGTGCCAGCAGCCCGGACAGGGTGTACGAGCAGTACTTC.

This clone was counted once. The rearrangement joins TRBV28 to TRBJ2-7, with TRBD1 as a possible D gene (7 bases). CDR1 MDHEN and CDR2 SYDVKM come from the germline V gene. The CDR3 is 13 residues long. V was clipped by 5 bases and J by 2 bases, with 10 bases between them. The DNA of the CDR3 is TGTGCCAGCAGTGCGGGACAGCCCTACGAGCAGTACTTC. Its protein product is CASSAGQPYEQYF.

The genes are TRBV5-6 and TRBJ2-7, with TRBD1 identical over 10 bases. Germline lookup yields CDR1 SGHDT and CDR2 YYEEEE. Losses at the gene ends were 4 bases for V and 3 bases for J; bases not matched to a gene: 7. CDR3 length equals 15 residues. The CDR3 nucleotides read TGTGCCAGCAGCAGACGACAGGGGGCTTACTACGAGCAGTACTTC. Translating it yields CASSRRQGAYYEQYF.

This chain links TRBV29-1 with TRBJ1-2, with D hard to call. Trimming removed 1 base at V and 9 bases at J, with 12 bases between. The V gene's germline CDR1 is SQVTM and CDR2 ANQGSEA. This CDR3 has 12 residues. CDR3 sequence: CSVEVAAGSYTF. The CDR3 DNA sequence: TGCAGCGTTGAAGTCGCGGCCGGTAGCTACACCTTC.

The chain carries TRBV10-3 and TRBJ1-1; D gene unclear. The CDR3 length is 15 residues. CDR1 is ENHRY and CDR2 is SYGVKD in the germline V gene. V dropped 3 bases and J dropped 0 bases, with 11 bases sitting between them. The chain's CDR3 is CAISDRRVLNTEAFF. CDR3 in DNA: TGTGCCATCAGTGACCGTCGGGTTTTGAACACTGAAGCTTTCTTT.

The chain couples TRBV18 to TRBJ1-3, with a tentative D call TRBD1 (5 bases). The CDR3 runs to 15 residues. V shed 4 bases and J shed 0 bases, with 10 bases lying between them. CDR1 is KGHSH and CDR2 is LQKENI in the germline V gene. The CDR3 reads CASSQRQNSGNTIYF. The DNA of the CDR3 is TGTGCCAGCTCACAAAGACAGAACTCTGGAAACACCATATATTTT.

V gene TRBV18 combines with J gene TRBJ2-6, with TRBD1 matching 7 bases. The CDR3 is made up of 16 amino acids. CDR1 is KGHSH, CDR2 LQKENI, per germline. Trimming cost V 4 bases and J 4 bases; bases outside gene matches: 7. CDR3 residues: CASSLTGARGANVLTF. CDR3 bases: TGTGCCAGCTCACTAACAGGGGCCCGCGGGGCCAACGTCCTGACTTTC. Full variable domain (missing parts from reference TRBV18 and TRBJ2-6): NAGVMQNPRHLVRRRGQEARLRCSPMKGHSHVYWYRQLPEEGLKFMVYLQKENIIDESGMPKERFSAEFPKEGPSILRIQQVVRGDSAAYFCASSLTGARGANVLTFGAGSRLTVL.

This chain joins TRBV15 and TRBJ2-1; D gene unclear. This CDR3 has 14 amino acids. Between the trimmed V and J ends, which lost 0 bases and 6 bases, there was a span of 9 bases. Germline V CDR1 and CDR2: LNHNV, YYDKDF (reference sequence). The DNA for the CDR3 is TGTGCCACCAGCAGAGATTTAGCCCCCAATGAGCAGTTCTTC. This gives the protein CATSRDLAPNEQFF.

This chain uses TRBV5-1 with TRBJ2-5, with a weak D call TRBD2 (5 bases). V was pared by 0 bases and J by 2 bases, with 11 bases between. The CDR3 is 15 amino acids. From germline, CDR1 is SGHRS and CDR2 YFSETQ. DNA of the CDR3: TGCGCCAGCAGCTTGGTCGGGGTAGGTCAAGAGACCCAGTACTTC. It specifies CASSLVGVGQETQYF. The variable domain in full, with the rest retrieved from reference TRBV5-1 and TRBJ2-5, is KAGVTQTPRYLIKTRGQQVTLSCSPISGHRSVSWYQQTPGQGLQFLFEYFSETQRNKGNFPGRFSGRQFSNSRSEMNVSTLELGDSALYLCASSLVGVGQETQYFGPGTRLLVL.

The V call is TRBV30, the J call TRBJ2-1, with 10 bases that match TRBD2. This CDR3 is 13 amino acids long. V lost 3 bases to trimming and J lost 9 bases; unmatched junction nucleotides: 5. Germline-derived CDR1 and CDR2 are GTSNPN and SVGIG (reference sequence). CDR3 DNA: TGTGCCTGGAGACTAGCGGGATTAGGTGAGCAGTTCTTC. Translation gives CAWRLAGLGEQFF.

The rearrangement joins TRBV13 to TRBJ2-2; possible D gene TRBD2, 6 bases. The CDR3 length is 15 residues. The germline V gene encodes CDR1 PRHDT and CDR2 FYEKMQ (reference sequence). V lost 0 bases, J lost 5 bases, and 10 bases lay in between. The CDR3 region is CASSLGGEVTGELFF. DNA of the CDR3: TGTGCCAGCAGCTTAGGAGGGGAGGTAACCGGGGAGCTGTTTTTT.

The V gene is TRBV28, the J gene TRBJ2-7, with TRBD2 identical over 11 bases. With V trimmed by 3 bases and J by 7 bases, 5 bases remained unmatched. Germline V gene lookup returns CDR1 MDHEN and CDR2 SYDVKM. This CDR3 region has 14 residues. This CDR3 reads CASSLGLAVGEQYF. The CDR3 region has the DNA TGTGCCAGCAGTTTGGGACTAGCGGTCGGAGAGCAGTACTTC.

CDR3 nucleotides: TGCGCCAGCAGCCAAGTGGGGGGGCAAGAGACCCAGTACTTC. This encodes CASSQVGGQETQYF. The chain has TRBV4-3 and TRBJ2-5, with 7 bases fitting TRBD2. V dropped 1 base and J dropped 2; count of bases not matched to a gene: 1. The CDR3 loop spans 14 amino acids. Germline loops: CDR1 LGHNA, CDR2 YSLEER.

The chain uses TRBV6-1 and TRBJ1-5, with D hard to call. Deletions cut 1 base from V and 9 bases from J, with 16 bases between. CDR1 and CDR2 from the germline V gene are MNHNS and SASEGT. This CDR3 has 15 residues. The CDR3: CASSEEGQWGSPQHF. The CDR3 DNA is TGTGCCAGCAGTGAAGAAGGCCAGTGGGGATCGCCCCAGCATTTT.

V is TRBV23-1 and J is TRBJ2-3; 11 bases agree with TRBD2. TRBV23-1 is known as an ORF, though its function is uncertain. The CDR3 is made up of 21 amino acids. V lost 7 bases, J lost 5 bases, and 26 bases stayed unmatched. CDR3 region: CASTQPTKLAGESGTGDTQYF. The DNA for the CDR3 is TGCGCCAGCACCCAACCTACCAAACTAGCGGGAGAGAGTGGGACGGGAGATACGCAGTATTTT.

This chain connects TRBV4-2 to TRBJ1-1; TRBD1 might be the D (5 bases). This CDR3 comprises 14 residues. Trimming cost V 0 bases and J 5 bases, with 10 bases left between them. Germline V CDR1 and CDR2: LGHNA, YNFKEQ. CDR3: CASSQDGGLTEAFF. CDR3 DNA sequence: TGTGCCAGCAGCCAAGATGGGGGGTTAACTGAAGCTTTCTTT.